This T cell receptor (beta chain) was sequenced for a study of cytomegalovirus exposure and HLA in healthy donors. The study, taken as a whole, reports: A later analysis found most CMV-associated TCR beta chains apparently HLA-restricted.

Vbeta (60) and Jbeta (13) primers were used in the PCR. The protocol was immunoSEQ multiplex PCR, while the TCRdb copy is restricted to in-frame clones and leaves out a portion. The profile shows approximately 59,000 clones, about 63% of them singletons. V lost 3 bases and J 4 bases, leaving 13 bases between the germline ends. CDR1 and CDR2 from the germline V gene are SGDLS and YYNGEE. This CDR3 is 15 amino acids long. The table lists this clone with a count of one. What it recognizes is unknown. Sequencing input: PBMCs. The source is a man aged 35 to 55 in good health and CMV-seropositive. This chain joins TRBV9 and TRBJ2-2; a possible D gene is TRBD1 (5 bases). Here the CDR3 reads CASSGEVGATGELFF. Written as DNA, the CDR3 is TGTGCCAGCAGCGGCGAAGTAGGGGCCACCGGGGAGCTGTTTTTT. The variable domain in full, completed from reference TRBV9 and TRBJ2-2, reads DSGVTQTPKHLITATGQRVTLRCSPRSGDLSVYWYQQSLDQGLQFLIQYYNGEERAKGNILERFSAQQFPDLHSELNLSSLELGDSALYFCASSGEVGATGELFFGEGSRLTVL.